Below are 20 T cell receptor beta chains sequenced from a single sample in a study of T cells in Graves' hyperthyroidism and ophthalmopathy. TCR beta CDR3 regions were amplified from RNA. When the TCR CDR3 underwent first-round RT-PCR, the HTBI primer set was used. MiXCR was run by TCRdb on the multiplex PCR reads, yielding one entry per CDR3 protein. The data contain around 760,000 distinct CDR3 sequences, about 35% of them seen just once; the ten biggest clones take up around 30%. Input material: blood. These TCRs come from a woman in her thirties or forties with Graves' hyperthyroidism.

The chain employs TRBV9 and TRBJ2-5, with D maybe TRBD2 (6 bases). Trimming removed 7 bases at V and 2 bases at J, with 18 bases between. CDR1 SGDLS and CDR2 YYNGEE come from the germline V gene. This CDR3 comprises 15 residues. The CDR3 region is CASSWSSGSQETQYF. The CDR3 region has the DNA TGTGCCAGCTCGTGGAGTAGCGGTTCTCAAGAGACCCAGTACTTC.

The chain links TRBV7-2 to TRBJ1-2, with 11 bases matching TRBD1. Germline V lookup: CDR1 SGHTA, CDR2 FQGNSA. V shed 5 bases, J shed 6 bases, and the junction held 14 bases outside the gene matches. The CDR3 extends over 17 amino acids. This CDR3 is CASSHGRTGGAADGYTF. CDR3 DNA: TGTGCCAGCAGCCACGGAAGGACAGGGGGCGCAGCAGATGGCTACACCTTC.

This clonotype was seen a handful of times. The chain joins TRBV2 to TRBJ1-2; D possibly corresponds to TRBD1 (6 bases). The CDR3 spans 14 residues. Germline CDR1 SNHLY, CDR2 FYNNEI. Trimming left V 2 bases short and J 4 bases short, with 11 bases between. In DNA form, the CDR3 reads TGTGCCAGCAGTGAATACAGGGAATCCTATGGCTACACCTTC. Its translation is CASSEYRESYGYTF. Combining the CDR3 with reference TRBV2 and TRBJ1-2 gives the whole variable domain EPEVTQTPSHQVTQMGQEVILRCVPISNHLYFYWYRQILGQKVEFLVSFYNNEISEKSEIFDDQFSVERPDGSNFTLKIRSTKLEDSAMYFCASSEYRESYGYTFGSGTRLTVV.

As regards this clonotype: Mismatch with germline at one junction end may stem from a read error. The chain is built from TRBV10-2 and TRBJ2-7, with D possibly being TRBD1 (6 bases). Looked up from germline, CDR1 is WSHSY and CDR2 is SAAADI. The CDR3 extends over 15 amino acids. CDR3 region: CASSHVNRDGYEQYF. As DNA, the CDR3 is TGTGCCAGCAGTCATGTTAACAGGGATGGCTACGAGCAGTACTTC.

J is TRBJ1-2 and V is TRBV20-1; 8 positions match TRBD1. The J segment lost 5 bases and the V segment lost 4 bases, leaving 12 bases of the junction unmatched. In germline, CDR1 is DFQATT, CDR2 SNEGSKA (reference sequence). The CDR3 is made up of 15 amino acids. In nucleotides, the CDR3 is TGCAGTGCTAACTTGGACAGGGAGGGAAATTATGGCTACACCTTC. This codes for CSANLDREGNYGYTF.

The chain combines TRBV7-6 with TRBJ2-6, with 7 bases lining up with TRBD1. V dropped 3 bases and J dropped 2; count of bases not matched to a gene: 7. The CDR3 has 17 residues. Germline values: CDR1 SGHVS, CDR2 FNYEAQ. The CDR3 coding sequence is TGTGCCAGCAGCTTCACGACAGGGCACCCTGGGGCCAACGTCCTGACTTTC. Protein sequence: CASSFTTGHPGANVLTF.

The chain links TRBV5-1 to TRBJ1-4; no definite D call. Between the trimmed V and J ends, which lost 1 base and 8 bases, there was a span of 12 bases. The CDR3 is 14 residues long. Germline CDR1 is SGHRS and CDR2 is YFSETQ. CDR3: CASSLSGRSEKLFF. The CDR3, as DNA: TGCGCCAGCAGCTTGTCGGGCCGTTCGGAAAAACTGTTTTTT.

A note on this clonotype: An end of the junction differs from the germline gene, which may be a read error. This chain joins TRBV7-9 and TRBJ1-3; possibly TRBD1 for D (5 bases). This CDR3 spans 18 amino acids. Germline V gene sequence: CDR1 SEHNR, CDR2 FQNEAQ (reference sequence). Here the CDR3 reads CASSQISGLRGTGNTIYF. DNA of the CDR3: TGCGCCAGCAGCCAAATATCCGGCCTCCGGGGGACTGGAAACACCATATATTTT.

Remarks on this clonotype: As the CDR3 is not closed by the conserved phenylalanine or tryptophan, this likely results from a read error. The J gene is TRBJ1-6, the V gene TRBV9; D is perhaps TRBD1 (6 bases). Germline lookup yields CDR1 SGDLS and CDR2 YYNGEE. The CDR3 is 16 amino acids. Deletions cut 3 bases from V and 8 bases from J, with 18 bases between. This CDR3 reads CASSGGRASEDSPLHL. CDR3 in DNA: TGTGCCAGCAGCGGGGGGCGGGCTAGCGAGGATTCACCCCTCCACCTT.

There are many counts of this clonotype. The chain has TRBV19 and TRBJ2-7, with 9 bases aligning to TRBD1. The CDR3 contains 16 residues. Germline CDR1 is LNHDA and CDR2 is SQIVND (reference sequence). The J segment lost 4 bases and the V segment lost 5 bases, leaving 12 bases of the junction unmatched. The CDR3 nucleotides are TGTGCCAGTAGTCCTCTATCGGGACAGGGATTATACGAGCAGTACTTC. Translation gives CASSPLSGQGLYEQYF.

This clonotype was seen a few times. The CDR3 coding sequence is TGTGCCAGCAGCTTAGTTATAGCGGCGGAACCAAACTACGAGCAGTACTTC. Translating it yields CASSLVIAAEPNYEQYF. The rearrangement joins TRBV7-2 to TRBJ2-7; TRBD2 is a possible D gene (6 bases). The germline gives CDR1 SGHTA, CDR2 FQGNSA. Trimming stripped 1 base from V and 3 bases from J, with 19 bases between. CDR3 length equals 17 residues.

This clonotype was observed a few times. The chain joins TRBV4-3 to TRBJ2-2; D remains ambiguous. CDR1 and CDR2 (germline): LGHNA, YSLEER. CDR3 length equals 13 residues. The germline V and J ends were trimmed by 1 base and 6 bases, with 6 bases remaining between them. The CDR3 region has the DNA TGCGCCAGCAGCCAAGGAAGCGCCGGGGAGCTGTTTTTT. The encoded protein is CASSQGSAGELFF.

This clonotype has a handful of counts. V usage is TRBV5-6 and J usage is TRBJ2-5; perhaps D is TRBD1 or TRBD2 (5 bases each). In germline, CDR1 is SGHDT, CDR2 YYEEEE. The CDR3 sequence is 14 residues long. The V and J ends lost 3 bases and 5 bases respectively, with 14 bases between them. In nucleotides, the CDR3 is TGTGCCAGCAGCTCGTTGGGGGAGAGGGAGACCCAGTACTTC. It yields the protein CASSSLGERETQYF.

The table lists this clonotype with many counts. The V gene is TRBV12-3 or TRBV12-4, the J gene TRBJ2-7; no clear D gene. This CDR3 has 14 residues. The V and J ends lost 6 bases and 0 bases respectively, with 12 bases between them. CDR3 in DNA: TGTGCCAGCAGCGCTCGGGTGGGCTCCTACGAGCAGTACTTC. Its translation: CASSARVGSYEQYF.

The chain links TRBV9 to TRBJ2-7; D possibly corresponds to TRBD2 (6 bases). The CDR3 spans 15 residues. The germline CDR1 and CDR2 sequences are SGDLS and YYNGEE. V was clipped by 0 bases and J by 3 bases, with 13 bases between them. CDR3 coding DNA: TGTGCCAGCAGCGTAGAGGGGAGGTGGGGCTACGAGCAGTACTTC. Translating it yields CASSVEGRWGYEQYF.

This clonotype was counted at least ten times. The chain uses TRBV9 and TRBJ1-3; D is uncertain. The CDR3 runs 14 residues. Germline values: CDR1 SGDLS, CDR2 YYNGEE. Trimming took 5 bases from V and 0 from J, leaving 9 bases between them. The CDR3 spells CASSAGSSGNTIYF. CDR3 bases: TGTGCCAGCAGTGCTGGCAGCTCTGGAAACACCATATATTTT.

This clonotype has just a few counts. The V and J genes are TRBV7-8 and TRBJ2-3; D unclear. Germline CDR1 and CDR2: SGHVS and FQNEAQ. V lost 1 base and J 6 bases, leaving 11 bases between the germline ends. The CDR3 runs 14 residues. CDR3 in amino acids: CASSLVLPHDTQYF. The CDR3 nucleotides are TGTGCCAGCAGCTTAGTACTCCCCCACGATACGCAGTATTTT.

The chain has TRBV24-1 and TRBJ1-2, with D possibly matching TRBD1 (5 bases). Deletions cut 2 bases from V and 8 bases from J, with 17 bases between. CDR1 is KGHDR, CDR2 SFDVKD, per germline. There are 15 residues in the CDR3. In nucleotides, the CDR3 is TGTGCCACCAGTGATTCGGGACGGAGAGCTATGGGCTACACCTTC. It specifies CATSDSGRRAMGYTF.

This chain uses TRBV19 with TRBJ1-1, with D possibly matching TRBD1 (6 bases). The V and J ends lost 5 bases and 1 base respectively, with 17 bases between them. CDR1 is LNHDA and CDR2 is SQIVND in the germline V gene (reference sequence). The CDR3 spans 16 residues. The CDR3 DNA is TGTGCCAGTAGTCTCCAAGGACAGCAATCGAACACTGAAGCTTTCTTT. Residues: CASSLQGQQSNTEAFF.

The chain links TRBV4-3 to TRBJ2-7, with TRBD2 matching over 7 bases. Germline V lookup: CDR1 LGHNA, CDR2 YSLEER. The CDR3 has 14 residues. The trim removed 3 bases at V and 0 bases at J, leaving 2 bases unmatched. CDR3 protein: CASSHAGDSYEQYF. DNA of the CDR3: TGCGCCAGCAGCCACGCGGGGGACTCCTACGAGCAGTACTTC.